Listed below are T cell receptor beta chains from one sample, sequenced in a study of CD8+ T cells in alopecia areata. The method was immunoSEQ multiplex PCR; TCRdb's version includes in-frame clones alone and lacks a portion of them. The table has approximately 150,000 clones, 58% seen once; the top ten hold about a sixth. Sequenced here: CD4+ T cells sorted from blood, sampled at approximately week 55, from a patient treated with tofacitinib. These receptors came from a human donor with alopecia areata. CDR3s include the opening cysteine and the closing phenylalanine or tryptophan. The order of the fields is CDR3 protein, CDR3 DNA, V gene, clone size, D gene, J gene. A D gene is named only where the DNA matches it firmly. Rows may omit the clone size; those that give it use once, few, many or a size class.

CDR3 protein: CASSHGQSIAANYGYTF
CDR3 DNA: TGCGCCAGCAGCCACGGACAGTCGATCGCAGCCAACTATGGCTACACCTTC
V gene: TRBV5-1
clone size: .
D gene: .
J gene: TRBJ1-2

CDR3 protein: CSVKGVLENTIYF
CDR3 DNA: TGCAGCGTAAAAGGGGTCCTGGAGAACACCATATATTTT
V gene: TRBV29-1
clone size: few
D gene: .
J gene: TRBJ1-3

CDR3 protein: CSVVQGRNTEAFF
CDR3 DNA: TGCAGCGTTGTTCAGGGGAGGAACACTGAAGCTTTCTTT
V gene: TRBV29-1
clone size: .
D gene: .
J gene: TRBJ1-1

CDR3 protein: CAWSDQGPTQYF
CDR3 DNA: TGTGCCTGGAGTGATCAGGGGCCTACGCAGTATTTT
V gene: TRBV30
clone size: .
D gene: .
J gene: TRBJ2-3

CDR3 protein: CASSLGNAQEQYF
CDR3 DNA: TGTGCCAGCAGCTTAGGGAACGCGCAGGAGCAGTACTTC
V gene: TRBV7-9
clone size: .
D gene: .
J gene: TRBJ2-7

CDR3 protein: CSVASGVGEQYF
CDR3 DNA: TGCAGCGTGGCAAGCGGGGTGGGCGAGCAGTACTTC
V gene: TRBV29-1
clone size: few
D gene: TRBD2
J gene: TRBJ2-7

CDR3 protein: CASSLAREGGNIQYF
CDR3 DNA: TGTGCCAGCAGCTTGGCTAGGGAGGGCGGAAACATTCAGTACTTC
V gene: TRBV5-6
clone size: .
D gene: TRBD2
J gene: TRBJ2-4

CDR3 protein: CASSSDYEQYF
CDR3 DNA: TGTGCCAGCAGTTCCGATTACGAGCAGTACTTC
V gene: TRBV27
clone size: once
D gene: .
J gene: TRBJ2-7

CDR3 protein: CASSQLGQGEMGQPQHF
CDR3 DNA: TGTGCCAGCAGCCAACTTGGACAGGGCGAGATGGGTCAGCCCCAGCATTTT
V gene: TRBV4-2
clone size: .
D gene: TRBD1
J gene: TRBJ1-5

CDR3 protein: CSVGQGGGSYTF
CDR3 DNA: TGCAGCGTCGGACAGGGCGGTGGAAGCTACACCTTC
V gene: TRBV29-1
clone size: once
D gene: TRBD1
J gene: TRBJ1-2

CDR3 protein: CASRGGLGLYEQYF
CDR3 DNA: TGTGCCAGCAGAGGAGGACTAGGACTCTACGAGCAGTACTTC
V gene: TRBV6-1
clone size: .
D gene: TRBD2
J gene: TRBJ2-7

CDR3 protein: CAIRGTAMTDTQYF
CDR3 DNA: TGTGCCATCAGGGGGACAGCTATGACAGATACGCAGTATTTT
V gene: TRBV10-3
clone size: .
D gene: TRBD1
J gene: TRBJ2-3

CDR3 protein: CASSRDRGLEQYF
CDR3 DNA: TGTGCCAGCAGCCGGGACAGGGGGCTCGAGCAGTACTTC
V gene: TRBV27
clone size: .
D gene: TRBD1
J gene: TRBJ2-7

CDR3 protein: CAWSPRSGVTGELFF
CDR3 DNA: TGTGCCTGGAGTCCCCGGTCGGGGGTCACCGGGGAGCTGTTTTTT
V gene: TRBV30
clone size: few
D gene: .
J gene: TRBJ2-2

CDR3 protein: CASSLRRGGEKLFF
CDR3 DNA: TGTGCCAGCAGTTTACGTAGGGGAGGCGAAAAACTGTTTTTT
V gene: TRBV27
clone size: once
D gene: .
J gene: TRBJ1-4

CDR3 protein: CASSKRLGSYNEQFF
CDR3 DNA: TGTGCCAGCAGTAAGCGGTTAGGCTCCTACAATGAGCAGTTCTTC
V gene: TRBV6-5
clone size: few
D gene: .
J gene: TRBJ2-1

CDR3 protein: CASSPLCRGAETQYF
CDR3 DNA: TGCGCCAGCAGTCCTTTATGTAGAGGGGCAGAGACCCAGTACTTC
V gene: TRBV23-1
clone size: .
D gene: .
J gene: TRBJ2-5

CDR3 protein: CASSGGSGGRPQETQYF
CDR3 DNA: TGTGCCAGCAGTGGCGGGAGCGGGGGGCGACCCCAAGAGACCCAGTACTTC
V gene: TRBV6-1
clone size: .
D gene: TRBD2
J gene: TRBJ2-5

CDR3 protein: CASSLRQVIDEQYF
CDR3 DNA: TGCGCCAGCAGCTTGAGACAGGTTATCGACGAGCAGTACTTC
V gene: TRBV5-1
clone size: .
D gene: .
J gene: TRBJ2-7

CDR3 protein: CASSLWGENTEAFF
CDR3 DNA: TGCGCCAGCAGCTTGTGGGGAGAGAACACTGAAGCTTTCTTT
V gene: TRBV5-1
clone size: .
D gene: .
J gene: TRBJ1-1

CDR3 protein: CASSQDGSGPTETQYF
CDR3 DNA: TGCGCCAGCAGCCAAGATGGGTCAGGGCCTACCGAGACCCAGTACTTC
V gene: TRBV4-1
clone size: .
D gene: .
J gene: TRBJ2-5

CDR3 protein: CASRKEQGADEKLFF
CDR3 DNA: TGCGCCAGCAGAAAAGAACAGGGGGCTGATGAAAAACTGTTTTTT
V gene: TRBV5-1
clone size: .
D gene: TRBD1
J gene: TRBJ1-4

CDR3 protein: CASRVGGANYGYTF
CDR3 DNA: TGTGCCAGCAGGGTAGGAGGGGCTAACTATGGCTACACCTTC
V gene: TRBV7-2
clone size: .
D gene: .
J gene: TRBJ1-2

CDR3 protein: CASSDSTGANEKLFF
CDR3 DNA: TGTGCCAGCAGCGACTCGACAGGAGCTAATGAAAAACTGTTTTTT
V gene: TRBV7-2
clone size: .
D gene: .
J gene: TRBJ1-4

CDR3 protein: CASSLSGTGNTEAFF
CDR3 DNA: TGTGCCAGCAGTTTATCGGGGACAGGGAACACTGAAGCTTTCTTT
V gene: TRBV27
clone size: once
D gene: TRBD1
J gene: TRBJ1-1

CDR3 protein: CASSLFGQNTEAFF
CDR3 DNA: TGCGCCAGCAGCTTGTTTGGACAGAACACTGAAGCTTTCTTT
V gene: TRBV5-1
clone size: few
D gene: .
J gene: TRBJ1-1

CDR3 protein: CASTRGNYEQYF
CDR3 DNA: TGTGCCAGCACGCGGGGGAACTACGAGCAGTACTTC
V gene: TRBV7-2
clone size: .
D gene: TRBD2
J gene: TRBJ2-7

CDR3 protein: CASSRDRVETQYF
CDR3 DNA: TGTGCCAGCAGCCGGGATCGGGTGGAGACCCAGTACTTC
V gene: TRBV14
clone size: once
D gene: .
J gene: TRBJ2-5

CDR3 protein: CASKRRTGGGQPQHF
CDR3 DNA: TGTGCCAGTAAAAGGCGGACAGGGGGCGGTCAGCCCCAGCATTTT
V gene: TRBV19
clone size: many
D gene: TRBD1
J gene: TRBJ1-5

CDR3 protein: CASSTTGTGHIEQFF
CDR3 DNA: TGCGCCAGCAGCACGACCGGGACAGGGCACATTGAGCAGTTCTTC
V gene: TRBV5-1
clone size: .
D gene: TRBD1
J gene: TRBJ2-1

CDR3 protein: CASSMSAGDQETQYF
CDR3 DNA: TGTGCCAGCAGCATGTCCGCCGGGGACCAAGAGACCCAGTACTTC
V gene: TRBV21-1
clone size: .
D gene: .
J gene: TRBJ2-5

CDR3 protein: CASSQAPTGRPYGYTF
CDR3 DNA: TGCGCCAGCAGCCAAGCGCCGACAGGGAGACCCTATGGCTACACCTTC
V gene: TRBV4-1
clone size: .
D gene: TRBD1
J gene: TRBJ1-2

CDR3 protein: CASSTVPGQGLEPQHF
CDR3 DNA: TGTGCCAGTAGTACCGTCCCGGGACAGGGCCTAGAGCCCCAGCATTTT
V gene: TRBV19
clone size: .
D gene: TRBD1
J gene: TRBJ1-5

CDR3 protein: CAWNRLLNEQFF
CDR3 DNA: TGTGCCTGGAATAGGCTCTTGAATGAGCAGTTCTTC
V gene: TRBV30
clone size: .
D gene: .
J gene: TRBJ2-1

CDR3 protein: CASSPDNEQFF
CDR3 DNA: TGTGCCAGCTCACCCGACAATGAGCAGTTCTTC
V gene: TRBV18
clone size: .
D gene: .
J gene: TRBJ2-1

CDR3 protein: CASSLSQSAGQPQHF
CDR3 DNA: TGTGCCAGCAGTTTATCTCAGTCGGCCGGGCAGCCCCAGCATTTT
V gene: TRBV27
clone size: .
D gene: .
J gene: TRBJ1-5

CDR3 protein: CASSLAGTGDQPQHF
CDR3 DNA: TGCGCCAGCAGCTTGGCAGGGACGGGAGATCAGCCCCAGCATTTT
V gene: TRBV5-1
clone size: .
D gene: .
J gene: TRBJ1-5